These T cell receptor beta chains were read from a single sample in a study of cytomegalovirus exposure and HLA in healthy donors. Profiled with immunoSEQ multiplex PCR; TCRdb holds only in-frame clones, not every one. Seen here are around 130,000 clones, around 86% observed once, and the top ten hold around 0.7%. The sequenced sample was PBMCs. The receptors stem from a man aged 18 to 30 in good health and CMV-seronegative. CDR3s include the opening cysteine and the closing phenylalanine or tryptophan. The D gene is left open where the match is weak. Clone size appears in some rows only: once, few, many, or a class for an expanded clone.

j_gene	v_gene	abundance	d_gene	CDR3aa	CDR3nt
TRBJ2-1	TRBV29-1	NA	NA	CSVTSNVDEQFF	TGCAGCGTTACTTCCAACGTAGATGAGCAGTTCTTC
TRBJ2-7	TRBV7-9	NA	TRBD1	CASSLRDRSYEQYF	TGTGCCAGCAGCCTAAGGGACAGATCCTACGAGCAGTACTTC
TRBJ1-1	TRBV27	NA	NA	CASSLSGQAEAFF	TGTGCCAGCAGCCTTAGCGGACAAGCAGAAGCTTTCTTT
TRBJ1-5	TRBV6-1	once	TRBD1	CASGTGRQPQHF	TGTGCGTCCGGGACAGGGAGACAGCCCCAGCATTTT
TRBJ1-4	TRBV6-5	NA	NA	CASSTLHPGREKLFF	TGTGCCAGCAGTACACTACACCCAGGGAGGGAAAAACTGTTTTTT
TRBJ1-2	TRBV2	NA	NA	CASIISVSGYTF	TGTGCCAGCATTATAAGCGTCTCCGGCTACACCTTC
TRBJ2-6	TRBV5-1	NA	NA	CASSLGSSGANVLTF	TGCGCCAGCAGCTTGGGGAGCTCTGGGGCCAACGTCCTGACTTTC
TRBJ1-2	TRBV9	NA	NA	CASSVDRDGYTF	TGTGCCAGCAGCGTAGACAGGGATGGCTACACCTTC
TRBJ1-2	TRBV15	NA	NA	CATSRELPNFGYTF	TGTGCCACCAGCAGAGAGCTCCCAAACTTCGGCTACACCTTC
TRBJ2-1	TRBV5-1	once	NA	CASSLGGNNYNEQFF	TGCGCCAGCAGCTTGGGGGGCAACAACTACAATGAGCAGTTCTTC
TRBJ2-1	TRBV4-3	NA	TRBD2	CASSHRTSGVGSYNEQFF	TGCGCCAGCAGCCATCGGACTAGCGGGGTGGGTTCCTACAATGAGCAGTTCTTC
TRBJ1-1	TRBV14	NA	NA	CASSQDGAGEAFF	TGTGCCAGCAGCCAAGATGGGGCAGGGGAAGCTTTCTTT
TRBJ2-7	TRBV13	NA	TRBD1	CASSLPGGLNEQYF	TGTGCCAGCAGCTTACCAGGGGGATTGAACGAGCAGTACTTC
TRBJ2-7	TRBV10-2	NA	TRBD2	CASKILAGGTYEQYF	TGCGCCAGCAAAATACTAGCGGGGGGAACCTACGAGCAGTACTTC
TRBJ2-3	TRBV7-9	NA	NA	CASRSGAGDTQYF	TGTGCCAGCAGGTCAGGGGCGGGAGATACGCAGTATTTT
TRBJ2-3	TRBV5-4	few	NA	CASSDSPGRTDTQYF	TGTGCCAGCAGCGATTCCCCAGGGAGGACAGATACGCAGTATTTT
TRBJ1-2	TRBV6-1	once	NA	CASSDPPAVRGYTF	TGTGCCAGCAGTGACCCCCCGGCGGTGAGGGGCTACACCTTC
TRBJ2-2	TRBV7-9	few	NA	CASSSTDWAGELFF	TGTGCCAGCAGCTCGACTGACTGGGCCGGGGAGCTGTTTTTT
TRBJ2-2	TRBV19	NA	NA	CASSISVIGELFF	TGTGCCAGTAGTATAAGCGTCATCGGGGAGCTGTTTTTT
TRBJ2-7	TRBV10-2	once	TRBD2	CASTEGTSGGPRLPSYF	TGCGCCAGCACCGAGGGGACTAGCGGGGGCCCCAGACTCCCTTCGTACTTC
TRBJ1-3	TRBV5-4	NA	NA	CASSLLPEQNTIYF	TGTGCCAGCAGCTTGTTGCCCGAACAAAACACCATATATTTT
TRBJ1-1	TRBV25-1	once	NA	CASSDGGRGGAFF	TGTGCCAGCAGTGACGGGGGGAGGGGTGGAGCTTTCTTT
TRBJ2-7	TRBV11-2	NA	TRBD2	CASSFGTSGTYYEQYF	TGTGCCAGCAGCTTTGGGACTAGCGGGACCTACTACGAGCAGTACTTC
TRBJ2-5	TRBV19	NA	NA	CASSILSGTQYF	TGTGCCAGTAGTATATTATCAGGTACCCAGTACTTC
TRBJ1-1	TRBV19	NA	NA	CATRNEGVTEAFF	TGTGCCACCAGAAACGAGGGAGTAACTGAAGCTTTCTTT
TRBJ1-6	TRBV5-1	NA	TRBD1	CASSFLQGGDSPLHF	TGCGCCAGCAGCTTCCTGCAGGGGGGCGATTCACCCCTCCACTTT
TRBJ2-7	TRBV27	NA	NA	CASRSWTEDEQYF	TGTGCCAGCAGATCTTGGACTGAGGACGAGCAGTACTTC
TRBJ2-1	TRBV30	NA	TRBD1	CAWSVRGGTGVNNEQFF	TGTGCCTGGAGTGTACGAGGGGGGACAGGGGTGAACAATGAGCAGTTCTTC
TRBJ2-3	TRBV7-3	NA	TRBD1	CASSPLGTGGHPSTDTQYF	TGTGCCAGCAGCCCATTGGGGACAGGGGGCCATCCTAGCACAGATACGCAGTATTTT
TRBJ1-5	TRBV6-1	NA	NA	CASSTDGSNQPQHF	TGTGCCAGTTCCACAGACGGATCAAATCAGCCCCAGCATTTT
TRBJ1-2	TRBV30	NA	NA	CAWSVQGYGYTF	TGTGCCTGGAGTGTACAGGGCTATGGCTACACCTTC
TRBJ2-7	TRBV7-9	NA	TRBD1	CASSPDRGFYEQYF	TGTGCCAGCAGCCCGGACAGGGGTTTCTACGAGCAGTACTTC
TRBJ1-6	TRBV6-4	few	NA	CASSAGYNSPLHF	TGTGCCAGCAGTGCAGGGTATAATTCACCCCTCCACTTT
TRBJ2-3	TRBV5-1	once	TRBD2	CASRGTSGGGDTQYF	TGCGCCAGCAGGGGTACTAGCGGGGGCGGAGATACGCAGTATTTT
TRBJ2-2	TRBV6-5	once	NA	CASSYEAGKSGELFF	TGTGCCAGCAGTTACGAGGCAGGGAAATCCGGGGAGCTGTTTTTT
TRBJ1-1	TRBV7-9	NA	TRBD1	CASSPTGGRGGTEAFF	TGTGCCAGCAGCCCCACAGGGGGCCGGGGGGGCACTGAAGCTTTCTTT
TRBJ1-2	TRBV7-2	NA	NA	CASSQNTAGTYYTF	TGTGCCAGCAGCCAAAATACGGCAGGGACTTACTACACCTTC
TRBJ2-1	TRBV19	NA	NA	CASSIGSKKQFF	TGTGCCAGTAGTATCGGTTCCAAGAAGCAGTTCTTC
TRBJ2-7	TRBV25-1	NA	NA	CASSLGYYEQYF	TGTGCCAGCAGCCTAGGTTACTACGAGCAGTACTTC
TRBJ1-1	TRBV18	NA	NA	CASSPGGAEAFF	TGTGCCAGCTCACCGGGGGGGGCTGAAGCTTTCTTT
TRBJ2-6	TRBV10-3	NA	NA	CATADSGANVLTF	TGTGCCACTGCGGACTCTGGGGCCAACGTCCTGACTTTC
TRBJ1-5	TRBV6-5	NA	NA	CASSYSPPPNGAQHF	TGTGCCAGCAGTTACTCCCCACCCCCCAATGGAGCCCAGCATTTT
TRBJ2-7	TRBV6-5	once	TRBD2	CASRSGLAYEQYF	TGTGCCAGCAGGTCCGGACTAGCCTACGAGCAGTACTTC
TRBJ1-6	TRBV19	NA	NA	CASSLQGLRASSPLHF	TGTGCCAGTAGTCTTCAGGGGCTCCGGGCGAGCTCACCCCTCCACTTT
TRBJ2-7	TRBV7-2	NA	NA	CASSARPRGGPTNSYEQYF	TGTGCCAGCAGCGCGCGCCCCAGGGGTGGGCCCACCAACTCCTACGAGCAGTACTTC
TRBJ1-1	TRBV20-1	NA	NA	CSGLPEAFF	TGCAGTGGGCTCCCTGAAGCTTTCTTT
TRBJ1-1	TRBV28	NA	NA	CASTQNTEAFF	TGTGCCAGCACCCAGAACACTGAAGCTTTCTTT
TRBJ1-3	TRBV4-3	NA	NA	CASSQDPTASGNTIYF	TGCGCCAGCAGCCAAGATCCGACAGCTTCTGGAAACACCATATATTTT